This TCR beta chain was sequenced for a study of T cell responses to AZD1222 COVID-19 vaccine (dated by TCRdb to the early 2020s). For context, the study as a whole: AZD1222 recipients whose second dose came at about 4 weeks and those whose second dose came at about 12 weeks were combined into one group, since spike-specific TCR depth and breadth did not differ between the two schedules. TCR sequencing was performed for some 250 trial participants, of whom about 210 were given two doses of AZD1222 and around 26 were given two doses of MenACWY control vaccine. Trial participants were enrolled by age into subgroups of 18-55, 56-69 and 70-plus years, and around 150, 28 and 57 TCR-sequenced participants, respectively, were included in these subgroups.

Overall results and qualifications from the work: The 56-69-year group was small, and its depth increase did not reach significance, likely because of low power. Participants were mostly white British and included more females than males, and it was suggested by the authors that clonal diversity may have been underestimated. Only a handful of AZD1222 recipients were SARS-CoV-2 seropositive at baseline, limiting conclusions about previously exposed vaccinees. CD4 TCRs associated with the vaccine covered the entire spike protein, and the dominant responses were in regions 160-218 and 743-854. Because no day 14 peak-response samples were available, repertoires were characterized only after the peak T cell response. Reportedly, close to half of the unique spike-specific TCRs recognized epitopes lying outside the regions that are mutated in the B.1.351 and B.1.1.7 variants. Spike-specific TCR breadth and depth rose significantly after two AZD1222 doses compared with day 0 and with MenACWY recipients.

The sample's time point label, decoded: baseline before first vaccination. Vaccinee samples came from UK trials COV001 and COV002, including a single-blind randomized controlled phase 2/3 trial of AZD1222 (ChAdOx1 nCoV-19) in healthy adults. Trial participant PBMC samples were collected at day 0 and day 28 after the second dose for TCRbeta chain sequencing. As to this clone: Its antigen is currently not known. Base quality data are lacking; no much larger clone is found one base away.

CDR3 length: 15 amino acids, cysteine to phenylalanine. Only the CDR3 part of the read is kept: 45 bases, read in frame from the first base. The germline V gene gives CDR1 as MDHEN and CDR2 as SYDVKM. Trimming costs V 6 bases and J 7 bases, and their ends lie 18 bases apart. The CDR3 regions of human TCRbeta chains were subjected to immunosequencing. Regarding the original processing steps: TCRs in the repertoires were compared against a reference library of SARS-CoV-2-specific TCRs that had been generated with the MIRA antigen-specificity platform. Breadth was defined as the fraction of unique TCRs that were SARS-CoV-2-associated, and depth was defined as the fraction of total T cells that were SARS-CoV-2-associated. Using the MIRA data, every spike-specific TCR was mapped to the spike region that the TCR reacted to and assigned to either a CD4 or a CD8 class. Log10-transformed breadth and depth values were compared by one-way ANOVA with Sidak's multiple comparisons tests. The table comes from immuneACCESS by way of TCRdb, which keeps in-frame sequences with V and J called. Part of the clones is missing from these tables; in studies checked, under half for an unresolved V gene and the rest for unknown reasons. D and trimming come from the DNA, and the V and J calls and clone size come from that table. This sample has about 120,000 clones in its table, and roughly 87% of those were observed once. Roughly 7.4% of the sample goes to the ten largest clones.

The rearrangement combines TRBV28 with TRBJ1-4; D gene: possibly TRBD1, on 5 matching bases. The receptor was isolated from an adult in good health. The specimen was peripheral blood, collected on day 0 of AZD1222 vaccination. The CDR3 region has the sequence CASRGLEGVGEKLFF. The sequenced DNA is TGTGCCAGCAGGGGCTTGGAAGGGGTGGGTGAAAAACTGTTTTTT. Where the CDR3 stops, the reference TRBV28 and TRBJ1-4 genes take over; the full variable domain is DVKVTQSSRYLVKRTGEKVFLECVQDMDHENMFWYRQDPGLGLRLIYFSYDVKMKEKGDIPEGYSVSREKKERFSLILESASTNQTSMYLCASRGLEGVGEKLFFGSGTQLSVL.